One sample yielded the 14 T cell receptor beta chains listed below, sequenced in a study of shared clonotypes between healthy human individuals. Sequenced by immunoSEQ multiplex PCR; TCRdb stores in-frame clones only, minus some. The sample lists fewer than 850,000 clones; around 90% were seen once. Specimen: memory CD8+ T cells from PBMCs. As for subset: CD45RO+ cells pooled with CCR7-negative TemRA cells. The receptors originated from a man between 18 and 35 years old in good health. Some clones in this sample may be carry-over from other donors' samples.

V and J are TRBV5-1 and TRBJ2-3; D may be TRBD1 (5 bases). V lost 3 bases and J lost 6, with 20 bases in between. Germline V gene sequence: CDR1 SGHRS, CDR2 YFSETQ. The CDR3 is made up of 16 amino acids. The CDR3 DNA reads TGCGCCAGCAGCTCGACCCCTTCAGGGTACGCCGATACGCAGTATTTT. This translates into CASSSTPSGYADTQYF.

The count of this clone is one. V gene TRBV7-2 combines with J gene TRBJ2-7; D is possibly TRBD1 or TRBD2 (6 bases each). Germline assignment: CDR1 SGHTA and CDR2 FQGNSA. This CDR3 region has 17 residues. V was pared by 5 bases and J by 2 bases, with 22 bases between. CDR3 in DNA: TGTGCCAGCAGCCAGCGACTCGGGGGCTCTCCGACCTACGAGCAGTACTTC. As protein: CASSQRLGGSPTYEQYF.

This clone was seen more than once but under ten times. V is TRBV9 and J is TRBJ2-1, with 13 bases lining up with TRBD2. The V gene end was trimmed by 0 bases and the J gene end by 8 bases; junction bases not matched to a gene: 8. Germline V gene lookup returns CDR1 SGDLS and CDR2 YYNGEE. The CDR3 spans 17 residues. The CDR3 loop reads CASSVAFGTSGKDEQFF. The CDR3, as DNA: TGTGCCAGCAGCGTAGCTTTTGGGACTAGCGGGAAGGATGAGCAGTTCTTC.

CDR3 sequence: CASSPTGGISGNTIYF. CDR3 in DNA: TGTGCCAGCTCACCGACAGGGGGAATCTCTGGAAACACCATATATTTT. V and J are TRBV18 and TRBJ1-3; 9 positions match TRBD1. Germline V gives CDR1 KGHSH, CDR2 LQKENI. V lost 3 bases, J lost 0 bases, and 3 bases stayed unmatched. The CDR3 has 16 amino acids.

This clone occurred once. This chain links TRBV2 with TRBJ1-2; the D gene is possibly TRBD1 (5 bases). Trimming pared 1 base from V and 2 bases from J, leaving 11 bases between. CDR1 is SNHLY and CDR2 is FYNNEI in the germline V gene. The CDR3 runs to 15 residues. CDR3 protein: CASSEVLGGNYGYTF. DNA for the CDR3: TGTGCCAGCAGTGAAGTTTTGGGGGGAAACTATGGCTACACCTTC.

This clone came up once. The chain couples TRBV4-1 to TRBJ2-5; TRBD1 matches at 10 bases. Germline values: CDR1 MGHRA, CDR2 YSYEKL. The CDR3 runs 16 residues. J lost 3 bases, V lost 4 bases, and 8 bases had no gene match. This CDR3 reads CASSPSSGTGEETQYF. CDR3 sequence (DNA): TGCGCCAGCAGCCCCTCCTCGGGGACAGGGGAAGAGACCCAGTACTTC.

This clone was found once. The rearrangement uses TRBV6-1 and TRBJ2-7; D not resolved. The germline V gene encodes CDR1 MNHNS and CDR2 SASEGT. Trimming stripped 6 bases from V and 3 bases from J, with 18 bases between. This CDR3 spans 15 amino acids. The CDR3 spells CASRPKGLRHYEQYF. The DNA of the CDR3 is TGTGCCAGCAGGCCAAAAGGGCTCCGACACTACGAGCAGTACTTC.

The chain carries TRBV5-1 and TRBJ1-2; possible D gene TRBD1, 5 bases. This CDR3 spans 13 amino acids. The V gene's germline CDR1 is SGHRS and CDR2 YFSETQ. V was clipped by 5 bases and J by 6 bases, with 14 bases between them. The CDR3 coding sequence is TGCGCCAGCAGAGGGCCGGGGGTTGATGGCTACACCTTC. Its translation is CASRGPGVDGYTF.

The rearrangement joins TRBV6-6 to TRBJ1-1; D possibly corresponds to TRBD1 (5 bases). Trimming left V 7 bases short and J 4 bases short, with 13 bases between. CDR3 length: 13 amino acids. CDR1 and CDR2 (germline): MNHNY, SVGAGI (reference sequence). Here the CDR3 DNA reads TGTGCCAGCATCGGCGGGGCGGTCACTGAAGCTTTCTTT. This translates into CASIGGAVTEAFF.

The chain carries TRBV9 and TRBJ2-1; 9 nucleotides agree with TRBD1. V lost 2 bases to trimming and J lost 6 bases; unmatched junction nucleotides: 3. In germline, CDR1 is SGDLS, CDR2 YYNGEE. This CDR3 region has 14 residues. The CDR3 sequence is CASSVPTGGNEQFF. DNA for the CDR3: TGTGCCAGCAGCGTCCCGACAGGGGGCAATGAGCAGTTCTTC.

This clone was seen only once. V usage is TRBV10-1 and J usage is TRBJ2-5; no clear D gene. The CDR3 consists of 14 residues. V was trimmed by 3 bases and J by 1 base, leaving 9 bases between them. CDR1 WNHNN and CDR2 SYGVQD come from the germline V gene (reference sequence). CDR3 sequence: CASSDPGLQETQYF. CDR3 DNA sequence: TGCGCCAGCAGTGATCCGGGCCTCCAAGAGACCCAGTACTTC.

This clone was seen a handful of times. The rearrangement links TRBV13 to TRBJ2-1; unclear D gene. Germline-derived CDR1 and CDR2 are PRHDT and FYEKMQ (reference sequence). This CDR3 is built from 14 residues. V lost 1 base and J 5 bases, leaving 9 bases between the germline ends. The CDR3 DNA reads TGTGCCAGCAGCTTAGCGACTGGACACAATGAGCAGTTCTTC. As protein: CASSLATGHNEQFF.

The chain employs TRBV19 and TRBJ1-5; D is uncertain. CDR3 length equals 13 residues. V gave up 3 bases and J gave up 3 bases, with 6 bases separating them. Germline CDR1 and CDR2: LNHDA and SQIVND (reference sequence). CDR3 sequence (DNA): TGTGCCAGTAGTATGAAGTCCAATCAGCCCCAGCATTTT. Its translation is CASSMKSNQPQHF. The full variable domain, completed using reference TRBV19 and TRBJ1-5, is DGGITQSPKYLFRKEGQNVTLSCEQNLNHDAMYWYRQDPGQGLRLIYYSQIVNDFQKGDIAEGYSVSREKKESFPLTVTSAQKNPTAFYLCASSMKSNQPQHFGDGTRLSIL.

Many counts were recorded for this clone. The gene calls are TRBV9 and TRBJ1-6; the D is unclear. The length of the CDR3 is 14 residues. Trimming removed 0 bases at V and 10 bases at J, with 11 bases between. Germline assignment: CDR1 SGDLS and CDR2 YYNGEE. CDR3 residues: CASSVAPEASPLHF. In nucleotides, the CDR3 is TGTGCCAGCAGCGTAGCCCCGGAGGCGTCACCCCTCCACTTT.